The next 2 T cell receptor beta chains were all read from a single sample in a study of blood T cell repertoires in COVID-19. TCRdb's copy holds only in-frame clones and misses some; the assay was immunoSEQ multiplex PCR. In the table there are roughly 100,000 clones, approximately 80% of which are singletons. The sequenced sample consisted of peripheral blood. All receptors derive from a man aged 55 to 70 with acute or convalescent COVID-19.

This clone was seen a handful of times. The chain couples TRBV20-1 to TRBJ2-5; a possible D gene is TRBD1 (6 bases). This CDR3 has 13 residues. In germline, CDR1 is DFQATT, CDR2 SNEGSKA (reference sequence). V dropped 3 bases and J dropped 5 bases, with 13 bases sitting between them. Written as DNA, the CDR3 is TGCAGTGCTAGTTGGGTAACAGGGGAGACCCAGTACTTC. The encoded protein is CSASWVTGETQYF.

The count of this clone is one. This chain uses TRBV25-1 with TRBJ1-2; possibly TRBD1 for D (6 bases). Germline V lookup: CDR1 MGHDK, CDR2 SYGVNS. CDR3 length: 15 residues. The V and J ends lost 5 bases and 4 bases respectively, with 17 bases between them. The DNA of the CDR3 is TGTGCCAGCAGTTCCCGGGGGGCCCTCCTCTATGGCTACACCTTC. This encodes CASSSRGALLYGYTF.